The clone carrying this T cell receptor (beta chain) was found a few times. Its antigen is not identified. The data stem from a study of post-analysis software for immune sequencing data. Study-wide findings and caveats: A few TRBV segments appeared more often in patients than in controls, and TRBV5-6, TRBV5-1 and TRBV20-1 were among these.

The library was made from cDNA and included unique molecular identifiers. TCRdb called the PCR reads again in MiXCR, with one record for every CDR3 protein. In the table there are roughly 620,000 distinct CDR3 sequences, 44% of which are singletons. V lost 1 base, J lost 2 bases, and 13 bases lay in between. The CDR3 sequence is 16 residues long. Germline-derived CDR1 and CDR2 are SGHKS and YYEKEE (reference sequence). Specimen: blood. The chain combines TRBV5-5 with TRBJ2-1, with D possibly being TRBD1 (6 bases). The sequence was obtained from a girl between 10 and 17 years old with multiple sclerosis. As DNA, the CDR3 is TGTGCCAGCAGCTTGCTGTACAGGGAGACCTACAATGAGCAGTTCTTC. Its translation: CASSLLYRETYNEQFF. The full variable domain, in which reference TRBV5-5 and TRBJ2-1 provide the parts outside the CDR3, is DAGVTQSPTHLIKTRGQQVTLRCSPISGHKSVSWYQQVLGQGPQFIFQYYEKEERGRGNFPDRFSARQFPNYSSELNVNALLLGDSALYLCASSLLYRETYNEQFFGPGTRLTVL.